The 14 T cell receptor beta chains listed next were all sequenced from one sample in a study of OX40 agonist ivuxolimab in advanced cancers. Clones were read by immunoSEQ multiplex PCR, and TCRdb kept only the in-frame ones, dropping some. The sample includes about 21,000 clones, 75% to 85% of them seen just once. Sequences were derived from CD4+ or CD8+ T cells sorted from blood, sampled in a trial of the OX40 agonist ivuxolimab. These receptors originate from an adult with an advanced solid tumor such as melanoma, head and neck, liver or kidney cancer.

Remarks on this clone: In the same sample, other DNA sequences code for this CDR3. CDR3 sequence reads: CASSLSETQYF. CDR3 in DNA: TGTGCCAGCAGCTTGTCGGAGACCCAGTACTTC. The rearrangement links TRBV5-6 to TRBJ2-5, with unresolved D. V lost 1 base, J lost 5 bases, and 3 bases lay in between. CDR3 length equals 11 residues. Germline assignment: CDR1 SGHDT and CDR2 YYEEEE.

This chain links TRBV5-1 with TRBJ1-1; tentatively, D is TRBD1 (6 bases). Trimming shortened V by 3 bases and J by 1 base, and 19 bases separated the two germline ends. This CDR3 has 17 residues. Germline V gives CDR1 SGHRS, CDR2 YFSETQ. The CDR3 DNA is TGCGCCAGCAGCTGGGGCCGGAGGGGGACCCCGAACACTGAAGCTTTCTTT. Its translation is CASSWGRRGTPNTEAFF.

DNA for the CDR3: TGTGCCACCCTGGGACTCGAGGGCTACACCTTC. Its translation is CATLGLEGYTF. The rearrangement links TRBV25-1 to TRBJ1-2; tentative D call: TRBD1 (5 bases). V was shortened by 10 bases and J by 8 bases, with 14 bases between the two germline ends. The germline gives CDR1 MGHDK, CDR2 SYGVNS. The CDR3 runs 11 residues.

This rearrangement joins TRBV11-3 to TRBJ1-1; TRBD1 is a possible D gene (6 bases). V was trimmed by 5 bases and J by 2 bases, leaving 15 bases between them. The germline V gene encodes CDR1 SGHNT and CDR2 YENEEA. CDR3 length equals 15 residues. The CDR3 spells CASSTHGTPNTEAFF. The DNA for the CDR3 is TGTGCCAGCAGCACCCACGGGACACCTAACACTGAAGCTTTCTTT.

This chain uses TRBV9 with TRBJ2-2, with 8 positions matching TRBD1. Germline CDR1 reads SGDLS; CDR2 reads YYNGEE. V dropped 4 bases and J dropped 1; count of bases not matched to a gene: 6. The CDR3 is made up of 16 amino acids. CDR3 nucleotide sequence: TGTGCCAGCAGCCCGTCGGGACAGGAGAACACCGGGGAGCTGTTTTTT. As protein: CASSPSGQENTGELFF. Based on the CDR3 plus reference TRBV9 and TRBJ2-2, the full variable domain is DSGVTQTPKHLITATGQRVTLRCSPRSGDLSVYWYQQSLDQGLQFLIQYYNGEERAKGNILERFSAQQFPDLHSELNLSSLELGDSALYFCASSPSGQENTGELFFGEGSRLTVL.

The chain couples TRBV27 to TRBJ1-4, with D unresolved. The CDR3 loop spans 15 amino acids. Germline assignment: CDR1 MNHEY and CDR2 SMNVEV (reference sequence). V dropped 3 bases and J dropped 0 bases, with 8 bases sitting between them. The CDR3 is CASSFSAATNEKLFF. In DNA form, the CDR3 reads TGTGCCAGCAGTTTTTCCGCAGCAACTAATGAAAAACTGTTTTTT.

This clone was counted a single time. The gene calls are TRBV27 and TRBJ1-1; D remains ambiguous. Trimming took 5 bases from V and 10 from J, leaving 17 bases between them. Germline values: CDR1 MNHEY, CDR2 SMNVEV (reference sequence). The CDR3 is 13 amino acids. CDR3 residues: CASSPGGMNRAFF. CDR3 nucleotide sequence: TGTGCCAGCAGTCCCGGTGGGATGAACCGAGCTTTCTTT.

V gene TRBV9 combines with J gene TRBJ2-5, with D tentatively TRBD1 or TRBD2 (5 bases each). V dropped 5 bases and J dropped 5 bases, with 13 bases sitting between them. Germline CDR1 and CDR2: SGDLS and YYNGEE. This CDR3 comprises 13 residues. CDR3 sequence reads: CASSDGAWETQYF. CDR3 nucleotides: TGTGCCAGCAGTGACGGGGCATGGGAGACCCAGTACTTC. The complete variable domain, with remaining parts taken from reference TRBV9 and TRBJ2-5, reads DSGVTQTPKHLITATGQRVTLRCSPRSGDLSVYWYQQSLDQGLQFLIQYYNGEERAKGNILERFSAQQFPDLHSELNLSSLELGDSALYFCASSDGAWETQYFGPGTRLLVL.

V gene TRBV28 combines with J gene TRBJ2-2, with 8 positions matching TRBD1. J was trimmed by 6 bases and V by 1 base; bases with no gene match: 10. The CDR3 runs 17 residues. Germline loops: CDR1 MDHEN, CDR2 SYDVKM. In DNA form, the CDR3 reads TGTGCCAGCAGTTTATACCTGACAGGGGTCGAAGCCGGGGAGCTGTTTTTT. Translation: CASSLYLTGVEAGELFF.

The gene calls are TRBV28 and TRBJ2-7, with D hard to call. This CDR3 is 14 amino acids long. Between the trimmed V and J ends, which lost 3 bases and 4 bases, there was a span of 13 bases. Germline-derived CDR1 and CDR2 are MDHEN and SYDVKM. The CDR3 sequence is CASSFSFYTYEQYF. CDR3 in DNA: TGTGCCAGCAGTTTCAGCTTTTACACTTACGAGCAGTACTTC. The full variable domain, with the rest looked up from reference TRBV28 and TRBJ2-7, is DVKVTQSSRYLVKRTGEKVFLECVQDMDHENMFWYRQDPGLGLRLIYFSYDVKMKEKGDIPEGYSVSREKKERFSLILESASTNQTSMYLCASSFSFYTYEQYFGPGTRLTVT.

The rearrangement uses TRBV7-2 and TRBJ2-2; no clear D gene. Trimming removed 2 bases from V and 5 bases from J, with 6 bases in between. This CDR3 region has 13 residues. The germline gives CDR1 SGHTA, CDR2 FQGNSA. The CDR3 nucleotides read TGTGCCAGCAGCTTACTGGGGACCGGGGAGCTGTTTTTT. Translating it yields CASSLLGTGELFF.

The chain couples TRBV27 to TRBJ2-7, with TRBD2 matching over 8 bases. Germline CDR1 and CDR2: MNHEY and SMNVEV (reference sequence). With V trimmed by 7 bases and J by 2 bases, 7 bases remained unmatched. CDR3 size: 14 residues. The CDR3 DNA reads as TGTGCCAGCACCCATAGCGGGGCGACCTACGAGCAGTACTTC. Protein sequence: CASTHSGATYEQYF.

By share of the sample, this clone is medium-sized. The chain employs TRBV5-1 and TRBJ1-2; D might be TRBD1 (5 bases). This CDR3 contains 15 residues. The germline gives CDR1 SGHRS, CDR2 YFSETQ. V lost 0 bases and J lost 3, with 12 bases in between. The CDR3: CASSLETESHYGYTF. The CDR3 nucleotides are TGCGCCAGCAGCTTGGAGACAGAGTCGCACTATGGCTACACCTTC.

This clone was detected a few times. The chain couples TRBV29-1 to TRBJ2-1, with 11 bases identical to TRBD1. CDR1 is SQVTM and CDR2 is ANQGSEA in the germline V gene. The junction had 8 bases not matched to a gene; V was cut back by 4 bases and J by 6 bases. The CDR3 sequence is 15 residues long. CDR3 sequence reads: CSVGRTGGASNEQFF. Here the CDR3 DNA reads TGCAGCGTTGGGCGGACAGGGGGCGCGTCCAATGAGCAGTTCTTC.